Listed below are T cell receptor beta chains from one sample, sequenced in a study of beta chain features in type 1 diabetes. Clones were read by immunoSEQ multiplex PCR, and TCRdb kept only the in-frame ones, dropping some. The table records some 250,000 clones, around 13% of them present only once. Material for sequencing was naive CD4+ T cells from blood. The origin of the receptors is a man aged 30 to 45 with type 1 diabetes. Each CDR3 is given with its conserved first and last residue. Fields, in order: CDR3 protein, V gene, J gene.

CDR3aa: CSTSMNTEAFF; v_gene: TRBV20-1; j_gene: TRBJ1-1
CDR3aa: CASSNTEMNTEAFF; v_gene: TRBV21-1; j_gene: TRBJ1-1
CDR3aa: CATSREVRASYGYTF; v_gene: TRBV15; j_gene: TRBJ1-2
CDR3aa: CASSERGAEQYF; v_gene: TRBV10-2; j_gene: TRBJ2-7
CDR3aa: CASSLATGLGEQYF; v_gene: TRBV7-9; j_gene: TRBJ2-7
CDR3aa: CASRRDSYGYTF; v_gene: TRBV9; j_gene: TRBJ1-2
CDR3aa: CASSKGLAGGRLEQFF; v_gene: TRBV11-3; j_gene: TRBJ2-1
CDR3aa: CASSPQGADEKLFF; v_gene: TRBV4-1; j_gene: TRBJ1-4
CDR3aa: CASSTGNADTQYF; v_gene: TRBV5-1; j_gene: TRBJ2-3
CDR3aa: CASSEWRGGEQYF; v_gene: TRBV6-1; j_gene: TRBJ2-7
CDR3aa: CASSWLAGGIETQYF; v_gene: TRBV7-2; j_gene: TRBJ2-5
CDR3aa: CASSPRGGYGYTF; v_gene: TRBV7-6; j_gene: TRBJ1-2
CDR3aa: CASSLELRVAKNIQYF; v_gene: TRBV7-2; j_gene: TRBJ2-4
CDR3aa: CAQGREGLHTQYF; v_gene: TRBV30; j_gene: TRBJ2-3
CDR3aa: CASSEARGGDGYTF; v_gene: TRBV2; j_gene: TRBJ1-2
CDR3aa: CASSEGGLGEKLFF; v_gene: TRBV6-1; j_gene: TRBJ1-4
CDR3aa: CASSLTGGTDTQYF; v_gene: TRBV18; j_gene: TRBJ2-3
CDR3aa: CASSLGSGPNYGYTF; v_gene: TRBV7-8; j_gene: TRBJ1-2
CDR3aa: CASSPRQAPSGANVLTF; v_gene: TRBV5-4; j_gene: TRBJ2-6
CDR3aa: CASSHPPTGIGEAFF; v_gene: TRBV4-1; j_gene: TRBJ1-1
CDR3aa: CASSSGTWTEAFF; v_gene: TRBV7-9; j_gene: TRBJ1-1
CDR3aa: CSVGGAQETQYF; v_gene: TRBV29-1; j_gene: TRBJ2-5
CDR3aa: CASTLGALGIGGRKEQYF; v_gene: TRBV5-1; j_gene: TRBJ2-7
CDR3aa: CASSPRGSSDDWYEQYF; v_gene: TRBV5-4; j_gene: TRBJ2-7
CDR3aa: CASSPLREQYF; v_gene: TRBV7-9; j_gene: TRBJ2-7
CDR3aa: CASSIQGVPYEQYF; v_gene: TRBV6-1; j_gene: TRBJ2-7
CDR3aa: CASSSQGDSEAFF; v_gene: TRBV5-1; j_gene: TRBJ1-1
CDR3aa: CASSRGQGGYSNQPQHF; v_gene: TRBV7-9; j_gene: TRBJ1-5
CDR3aa: CASSEYITSGRYGETQYF; v_gene: TRBV25-1; j_gene: TRBJ2-5
CDR3aa: CASNPGQGEHEQFF; v_gene: TRBV6-6; j_gene: TRBJ2-1
CDR3aa: CATRQGTNYGYTF; v_gene: TRBV5-1; j_gene: TRBJ1-2
CDR3aa: CASSQDPGGSLNEQFF; v_gene: TRBV4-1; j_gene: TRBJ2-1
CDR3aa: CASSVGLAGGAKTNTGELFF; v_gene: TRBV9; j_gene: TRBJ2-2
CDR3aa: CASSLPYGGGTDTQYF; v_gene: TRBV19; j_gene: TRBJ2-3
CDR3aa: CASSTGTGATEAFF; v_gene: TRBV5-1; j_gene: TRBJ1-1
CDR3aa: CASSSQTGEHTEAFF; v_gene: TRBV19; j_gene: TRBJ1-1
CDR3aa: CASSPGSNTEAFF; v_gene: TRBV18; j_gene: TRBJ1-1
CDR3aa: CASSLGQGSNQPQHF; v_gene: TRBV5-1; j_gene: TRBJ1-5
CDR3aa: CASTSQGSQGYTF; v_gene: TRBV18; j_gene: TRBJ1-2
CDR3aa: CASSADSEAFF; v_gene: TRBV2; j_gene: TRBJ1-1
CDR3aa: CASSLAGLAGAEQYF; v_gene: TRBV7-9; j_gene: TRBJ2-7
CDR3aa: CAGTGVGYTF; v_gene: TRBV30; j_gene: TRBJ1-2
CDR3aa: CASSPGINYEQYF; v_gene: TRBV5-6; j_gene: TRBJ2-7
CDR3aa: CASSISWNQPQHF; v_gene: TRBV19; j_gene: TRBJ1-5
CDR3aa: CASSPDRGSYGYTF; v_gene: TRBV6-4; j_gene: TRBJ1-2
CDR3aa: CASSQAGGVNGYTF; v_gene: TRBV4-2; j_gene: TRBJ1-2
CDR3aa: CASSEGRGNQPQHF; v_gene: TRBV2; j_gene: TRBJ1-5